This T cell receptor (beta chain) was sequenced for a study of blood T cell repertoires in COVID-19. Across the whole study: Acute and convalescent COVID-19 specimens originated in the United States, Italy and Spain. PBMCs, B-cell-depleted T cells, or T cells were the source of the cDNA or gDNA that made up the material.

Libraries were prepared by immunoSEQ multiplex PCR; TCRdb keeps only in-frame clonotypes and omits some of them. Of about 270,000 clones in the sample, about four fifths were seen once. CDR1 is SNHLY and CDR2 is FYNNEI in the germline V gene. The V segment lost 8 bases and the J segment 4 bases; nucleotides outside the gene matches: 9. This CDR3 spans 15 amino acids. The rearrangement links TRBV2 to TRBJ2-2; 8 nucleotides align to TRBD2. The TCR sequence derives from an older woman with active or convalescent COVID-19. The source material was peripheral blood. The CDR3: CASRGGQNPTGELFF. The CDR3 DNA sequence: TGTGCCAGCCGGGGGGGGCAGAACCCCACCGGGGAGCTGTTTTTT. The full variable domain, its missing parts supplied by reference TRBV2 and TRBJ2-2, is EPEVTQTPSHQVTQMGQEVILRCVPISNHLYFYWYRQILGQKVEFLVSFYNNEISEKSEIFDDQFSVERPDGSNFTLKIRSTKLEDSAMYFCASRGGQNPTGELFFGEGSRLTVL.